One and the same sample provided the 17 T cell receptor beta chains below, sequenced in a study of Ad26.COV2.S vaccination and SARS-CoV-2 variants. Sequenced by immunoSEQ multiplex PCR; TCRdb stores in-frame clones only, minus some. The sample contains approximately 300,000 clones, about 86% of which appear only once. The treatment is: around 19 received Ad26.COV2.S at low or high dose, single or two shots; 5 received placebo; per-sample allocation not given. It was on day 63 after the first vaccine or placebo injection that samples were taken. The input for sequencing was peripheral blood, taken in a trial of Ad26.COV2.S vaccine versus placebo. The source is a person aged 18-60 years who received the Ad26.COV2.S COVID-19 vaccine or a placebo.

The V gene is TRBV19, the J gene TRBJ1-4; tentatively, D is TRBD1 (5 bases). The CDR3 loop spans 17 amino acids. V lost 6 bases to trimming and J lost 12 bases, with 29 bases between them. Germline CDR1 LNHDA, CDR2 SQIVND (reference sequence). The CDR3 here is CASRRTGGYDPFSELFF. The CDR3 DNA sequence: TGTGCCAGTAGACGCACGGGGGGGTACGATCCATTTTCGGAACTGTTTTTT.

This clone was observed once. The chain combines TRBV19 with TRBJ1-1, with 10 bases aligning to TRBD1. Germline loops: CDR1 LNHDA, CDR2 SQIVND (reference sequence). V shed 7 bases, J shed 8 bases, and the junction held 16 bases outside the gene matches. The CDR3 totals 16 residues. The CDR3, as DNA: TGTGCCAGTAACCCATCAGCGGGGACAGGGGTAACAGAAGCTTTCTTT. It codes for CASNPSAGTGVTEAFF.

The chain has TRBV3-1 (or the pseudogene TRBV3-2) and TRBJ2-6, with D perhaps matching TRBD1 (5 bases). Per germline, CDR1 LGHDT and CDR2 YNNKEL (reference sequence). Trimming pared 4 bases from V and 2 bases from J, leaving 9 bases between. The CDR3 loop spans 15 amino acids. The CDR3 is CASSPPTAGANVLTF. The DNA for the CDR3 is TGTGCCAGCAGCCCTCCGACAGCTGGGGCCAACGTCCTGACTTTC.

The chain has TRBV5-5 and TRBJ2-7; D possibly corresponds to TRBD2 (6 bases). Germline values: CDR1 SGHKS, CDR2 YYEKEE (reference sequence). This CDR3 comprises 14 residues. The ends were cut back, 4 bases at V and 3 bases at J, with 14 bases in the middle. CDR3 DNA: TGTGCCAGCAGCCCCCAGCAGGGAGGCTACGAGCAGTACTTC. Protein sequence: CASSPQQGGYEQYF. The whole variable domain, filled in from reference TRBV5-5 and TRBJ2-7, reads DAGVTQSPTHLIKTRGQQVTLRCSPISGHKSVSWYQQVLGQGPQFIFQYYEKEERGRGNFPDRFSARQFPNYSSELNVNALLLGDSALYLCASSPQQGGYEQYFGPGTRLTVT.

J is TRBJ1-2 and V is TRBV19; D gene uncertain. The germline CDR1 and CDR2 sequences are LNHDA and SQIVND (reference sequence). Trimming cost V 5 bases and J 5 bases, with 9 bases left between them. This CDR3 contains 12 residues. The CDR3 loop reads CASSYGGYGYTF. CDR3 in DNA: TGTGCCAGTAGTTATGGAGGGTATGGCTACACCTTC.

The chain has TRBV15 and TRBJ1-1; D gene unclear. Germline V CDR1 and CDR2: LNHNV, YYDKDF (reference sequence). Trimming pared 0 bases from V and 7 bases from J, leaving 12 bases between. The CDR3 runs to 14 residues. The CDR3 sequence is CATSRDSPGVEAFF. Written as DNA, the CDR3 is TGTGCCACCAGCAGAGATTCCCCGGGAGTTGAAGCTTTCTTT.

This clone came up a few times. This chain uses TRBV27 with TRBJ2-7; 10 bases match TRBD1. CDR3 length: 16 residues. CDR1 and CDR2 from the germline V gene are MNHEY and SMNVEV (reference sequence). The J segment lost 12 bases and the V segment lost 6 bases, leaving 20 bases of the junction unmatched. The CDR3 nucleotides read TGTGCCAGCAGCCTCACAGGGTCGGGGACAGGGGTAGAGTGGTACTTC. Translating gives CASSLTGSGTGVEWYF.

This chain links TRBV9 with TRBJ2-2; maybe TRBD1 (5 bases). Germline V CDR1 and CDR2: SGDLS, YYNGEE. The V gene lost 3 bases and the J gene lost 4 bases, with 10 bases spanning the gap. The CDR3 has 14 residues. CDR3 sequence: CASSATQATGELFF. Written as DNA, the CDR3 is TGTGCCAGCAGCGCGACACAGGCCACCGGGGAGCTGTTTTTT.

The gene calls are TRBV5-4 and TRBJ1-2; D possibly corresponds to TRBD1 (5 bases). The CDR3 extends over 14 amino acids. V lost 3 bases, J lost 3 bases, and 12 bases lay in between. Germline-derived CDR1 and CDR2 are SGHNT and YYREEE (reference sequence). CDR3 amino acids: CASSSKWGDYGYTF. The CDR3 DNA follows: TGTGCCAGCAGCTCAAAGTGGGGGGACTATGGCTACACCTTC.

The chain employs TRBV6-2 or TRBV6-3 and TRBJ1-5, with TRBD1 identical over 8 bases. Germline V lookup: CDR1 MNHEY, CDR2 SVGEGT. This CDR3 has 13 residues. The V segment lost 5 bases and the J segment 9 bases; nucleotides outside the gene matches: 6. The DNA of the CDR3 is TGTGCCAGCAGTGGGACAGGTGGTGTGCCCCAGCATTTT. It specifies CASSGTGGVPQHF.

In the case of this clone: Additional DNA sequences in this sample encode the identical CDR3. The chain carries TRBV29-1 and TRBJ1-3; D unclear. Between the trimmed V and J ends, which lost 7 bases and 0 bases, there was a span of 7 bases. From germline, CDR1 is SQVTM and CDR2 ANQGSEA. The CDR3 runs 12 residues. The CDR3 here is CSAKSSGNTIYF. In DNA form, the CDR3 reads TGCAGCGCAAAGTCCTCTGGAAACACCATATATTTT.

The CDR3 nucleotides are TGTGCCAGCAGCAAAAAGGAGGAGACTAGCGCCCGGGGGGGCCTGACTTTC. It translates to CASSKKEETSARGGLTF. This chain uses TRBV21-1 with TRBJ2-6; the D segment call TRBD2 is taken from the table without a DNA check. TRBV21-1 is a pseudogene segment. This CDR3 region has 17 residues.

The chain couples TRBV5-1 to TRBJ1-3; D is unclear. Per germline, CDR1 SGHRS and CDR2 YFSETQ. The CDR3 covers 13 residues. V shed 6 bases and J shed 3 bases, with 10 bases lying between them. The CDR3 region is CASNEDSGNTIYF. The DNA of the CDR3 is TGCGCCAGCAACGAAGATAGTGGAAACACCATATATTTT.

This clone was seen only a few times. Since a much larger clone is just one base distant, this may be a read error. Other DNA sequences from this sample encode an identical CDR3 as well. The chain recombines TRBV2 with TRBJ2-2; possible D gene TRBD2, 6 bases. Trimming left V 3 bases short and J 7 bases short, with 9 bases between. CDR3 size: 13 residues. Germline V gene data show CDR1 as SNHLY and CDR2 as FYNNEI. CDR3 sequence reads: CASSDWGVGELFF. CDR3 in DNA: TGTGCCAGCAGTGATTGGGGGGTCGGGGAGCTGTTTTTT. Full variable domain (remainder filled in from reference TRBV2 and TRBJ2-2): EPEVTQTPSHQVTQMGQEVILRCVPISNHLYFYWYRQILGQKVEFLVSFYNNEISEKSEIFDDQFSVERPDGSNFTLKIRSTKLEDSAMYFCASSDWGVGELFFGEGSRLTVL.

The gene calls are TRBV18 and TRBJ2-2; tentative D call: TRBD1 (5 bases). The CDR3 is 17 residues long. Germline CDR1 KGHSH, CDR2 LQKENI. The V end lost 3 bases, the J end lost 0 bases, and 14 bases lay between the germline ends. The CDR3 loop reads CASSPQGRATNTGELFF. CDR3 nucleotides: TGTGCCAGCTCACCCCAAGGCAGGGCCACGAACACCGGGGAGCTGTTTTTT.

This chain uses TRBV2 with TRBJ1-4, with D maybe TRBD1 (5 bases). With 6 bases removed from V and 0 bases from J, the gap between germline ends came to 11 bases. Germline CDR1 SNHLY, CDR2 FYNNEI. The CDR3 has 15 residues. Here the CDR3 reads CASRAQGTTNEKLFF. The CDR3 DNA sequence: TGTGCCAGCAGAGCTCAGGGTACAACTAATGAAAAACTGTTTTTT. Looking up the rest from reference TRBV2 and TRBJ1-4 gives the full variable domain: EPEVTQTPSHQVTQMGQEVILRCVPISNHLYFYWYRQILGQKVEFLVSFYNNEISEKSEIFDDQFSVERPDGSNFTLKIRSTKLEDSAMYFCASRAQGTTNEKLFFGSGTQLSVL.

The chain carries TRBV6-6 and TRBJ1-2; perhaps TRBD1 as D (5 bases). CDR3 length: 14 residues. Trimming shortened V by 5 bases and J by 4 bases, and 14 bases separated the two germline ends. Germline V lookup: CDR1 MNHNY, CDR2 SVGAGI (reference sequence). The CDR3, as DNA: TGTGCCAGCAGTCCCAGATCAGGGAGCTATGGCTACACCTTC. Translating gives CASSPRSGSYGYTF.